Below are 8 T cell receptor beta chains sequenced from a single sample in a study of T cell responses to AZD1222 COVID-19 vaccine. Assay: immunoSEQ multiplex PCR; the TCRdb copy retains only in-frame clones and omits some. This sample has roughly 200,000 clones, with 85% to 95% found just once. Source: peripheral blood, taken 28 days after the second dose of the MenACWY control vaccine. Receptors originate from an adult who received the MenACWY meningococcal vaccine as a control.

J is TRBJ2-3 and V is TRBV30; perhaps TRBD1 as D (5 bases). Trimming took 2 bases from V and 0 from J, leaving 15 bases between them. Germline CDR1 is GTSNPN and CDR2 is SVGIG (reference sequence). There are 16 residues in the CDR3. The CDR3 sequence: CAWSSGQGASTDTQYF. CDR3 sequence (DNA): TGTGCCTGGAGTTCCGGCCAGGGTGCTAGCACAGATACGCAGTATTTT. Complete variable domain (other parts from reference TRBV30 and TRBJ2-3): SQTIHQWPATLVQPVGSPLSLECTVEGTSNPNLYWYRQAAGRGLQLLFYSVGIGQISSEVPQNLSASRPQDRQFILSSKKLLLSDSGFYLCAWSSGQGASTDTQYFGPGTRLTVL.

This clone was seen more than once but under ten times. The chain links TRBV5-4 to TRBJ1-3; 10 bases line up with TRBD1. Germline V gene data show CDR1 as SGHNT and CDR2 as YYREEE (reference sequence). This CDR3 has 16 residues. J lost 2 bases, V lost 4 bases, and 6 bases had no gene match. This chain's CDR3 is CASSPGTGATGNTIYF. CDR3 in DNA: TGTGCCAGCAGCCCTGGGACAGGGGCAACTGGAAACACCATATATTTT.

The CDR3 loop is CASSLAWDRAYTEAFF. In DNA, the CDR3 is TGTGCCAGCAGCTTAGCGTGGGACAGGGCTTACACTGAAGCTTTCTTT. The chain uses TRBV7-2 and TRBJ1-1, with TRBD1 matching over 9 bases. The CDR3 runs 16 residues. V shed 0 bases, J shed 3 bases, and the junction held 5 bases outside the gene matches. The germline CDR1 and CDR2 sequences are SGHTA and FQGNSA.

The DNA of the CDR3 is TGTGCCAGCAGCCGGCCCTCCGTCCAGCAGTACTTC. As protein: CASSRPSVQQYF. The chain links TRBV6-2 or TRBV6-3 to TRBJ2-7; D ambiguous. Germline lookup yields CDR1 MNHEY and CDR2 SVGEGT. This CDR3 spans 12 amino acids. The V end was cut by 6 bases, the J end by 8 bases, with 14 bases between.

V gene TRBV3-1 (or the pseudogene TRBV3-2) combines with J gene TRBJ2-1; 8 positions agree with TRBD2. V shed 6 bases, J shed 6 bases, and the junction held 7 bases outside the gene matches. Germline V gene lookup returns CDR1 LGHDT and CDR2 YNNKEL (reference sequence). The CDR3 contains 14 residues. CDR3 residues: CASSPPGLVNEQFF. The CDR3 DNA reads TGTGCCAGCAGTCCCCCGGGACTAGTCAATGAGCAGTTCTTC.

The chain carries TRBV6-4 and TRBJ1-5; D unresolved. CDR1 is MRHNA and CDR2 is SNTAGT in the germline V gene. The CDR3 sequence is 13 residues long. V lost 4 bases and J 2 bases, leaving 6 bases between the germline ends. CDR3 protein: CASSGEGNQPQHF. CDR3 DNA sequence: TGTGCCAGCAGTGGAGAGGGCAATCAGCCCCAGCATTTT.

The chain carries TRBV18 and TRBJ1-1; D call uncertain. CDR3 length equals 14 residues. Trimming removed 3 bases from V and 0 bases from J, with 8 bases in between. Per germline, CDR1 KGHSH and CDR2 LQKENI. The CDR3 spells CASSPTELNTEAFF. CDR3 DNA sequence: TGTGCCAGCTCACCCACAGAGCTGAACACTGAAGCTTTCTTT.

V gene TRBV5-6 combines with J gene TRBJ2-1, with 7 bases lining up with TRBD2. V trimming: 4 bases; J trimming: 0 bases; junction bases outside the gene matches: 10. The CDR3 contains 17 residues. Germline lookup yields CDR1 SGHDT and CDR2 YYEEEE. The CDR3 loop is CASSPPGPGGSYNEQFF. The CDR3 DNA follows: TGTGCCAGCAGCCCACCCGGTCCGGGGGGCTCCTACAATGAGCAGTTCTTC.